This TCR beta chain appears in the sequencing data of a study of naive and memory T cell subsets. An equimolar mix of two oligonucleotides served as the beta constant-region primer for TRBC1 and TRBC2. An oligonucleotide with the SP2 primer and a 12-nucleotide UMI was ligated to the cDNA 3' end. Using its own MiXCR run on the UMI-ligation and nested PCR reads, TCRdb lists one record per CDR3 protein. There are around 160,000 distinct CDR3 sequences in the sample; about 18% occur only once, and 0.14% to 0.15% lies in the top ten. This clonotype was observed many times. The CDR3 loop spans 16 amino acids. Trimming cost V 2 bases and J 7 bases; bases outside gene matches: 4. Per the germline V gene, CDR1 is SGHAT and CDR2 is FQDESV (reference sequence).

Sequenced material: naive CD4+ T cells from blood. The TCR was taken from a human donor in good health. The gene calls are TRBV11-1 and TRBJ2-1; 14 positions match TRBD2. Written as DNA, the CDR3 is TGTGCCAGCAGCTTAACGGGACTAGCGGGGGAAAATGAGCAGTTCTTC. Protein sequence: CASSLTGLAGENEQFF.